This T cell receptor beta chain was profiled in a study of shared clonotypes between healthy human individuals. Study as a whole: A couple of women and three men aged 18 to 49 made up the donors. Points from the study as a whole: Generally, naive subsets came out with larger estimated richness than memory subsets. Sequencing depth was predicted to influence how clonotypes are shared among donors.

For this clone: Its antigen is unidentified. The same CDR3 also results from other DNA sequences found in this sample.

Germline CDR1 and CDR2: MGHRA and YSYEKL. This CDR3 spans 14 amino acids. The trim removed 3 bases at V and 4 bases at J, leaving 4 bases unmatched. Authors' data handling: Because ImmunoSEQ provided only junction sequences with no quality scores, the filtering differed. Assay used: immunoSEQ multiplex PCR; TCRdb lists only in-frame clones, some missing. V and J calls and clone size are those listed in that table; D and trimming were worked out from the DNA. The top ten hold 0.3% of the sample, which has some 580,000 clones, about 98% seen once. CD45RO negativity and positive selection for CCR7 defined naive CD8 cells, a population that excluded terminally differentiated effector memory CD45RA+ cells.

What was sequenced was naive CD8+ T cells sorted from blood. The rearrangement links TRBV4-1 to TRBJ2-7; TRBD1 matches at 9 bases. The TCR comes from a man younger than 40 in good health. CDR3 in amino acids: CASSQDRGRYEQYF. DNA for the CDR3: TGCGCCAGCAGCCAGGACAGGGGTCGTTACGAGCAGTACTTC.